One TCR beta chain is described in this entry. This CDR3 contains 13 residues. Trimming pared 10 bases from V and 6 bases from J, leaving 15 bases between. Specified time point: newly diagnosed GD, antithyroid drugs for less than 3 months. From RNA extracted from PBMCs, the TCR library was made. American Thyroid Association guidelines were used to diagnose Graves' disease. HTBI primers from iRepertoire and Arm-PCR of CDR3 regions yielded the TCR beta libraries. MiXCR, applied by TCRdb to the multiplex PCR reads, yields one record per CDR3 protein. The table includes 450,000 to 650,000 distinct CDR3 sequences, about 16% detected once. The source of the sample is a study of regulatory T cells in long-lasting Graves disease. These data also featured in a second study, about T cells in Graves' hyperthyroidism and ophthalmopathy.

The chain uses TRBV12-3 or TRBV12-4 and TRBJ2-2, with D perhaps assigned TRBD1 or TRBD2 (6 bases each). The sequence was obtained from a woman in her forties or fifties with Graves disease. This specimen consisted of peripheral blood mononuclear cells (PBMCs), obtained at new diagnosis, from a patient treated with antithyroid drugs. The DNA of the CDR3 is TGTGCCATCGGGCCCGGGGGCCCCGGGGAGCTGTTTTTT. It translates to CAIGPGGPGELFF.